This TCR beta chain was captured by sequencing in a study of cytomegalovirus exposure and HLA in healthy donors. A multiplex PCR was run with 60 Vbeta primers and 13 Jbeta primers. Assay used: immunoSEQ multiplex PCR; TCRdb lists only in-frame clones, some missing. The sample contains about 64,000 clones, around 74% of which appear only once. The germline CDR1 and CDR2 sequences are SGHRS and YFSETQ. This CDR3 has 15 amino acids. V trimming: 4 bases; J trimming: 0 bases; junction bases outside the gene matches: 2. Study-wide results and limits: Among CMV-associated TCR beta chains, most appeared HLA-restricted in a later analysis. HLA alleles were associated with 16,000 or so TCR beta sequences in a later analysis at 0.05 false discovery rate.

On this clone itself: Its antigen is as yet unknown.

This sequence originates from a male donor in good health and CMV-seropositive. The source material was PBMCs. The chain is built from TRBV5-1 and TRBJ2-2; 8 bases match TRBD1. The CDR3: CASSQDRANTGELFF. The CDR3 nucleotides are TGCGCCAGCAGCCAGGACAGGGCGAACACCGGGGAGCTGTTTTTT.